This TCR beta chain was retrieved from a study of read filtering for tumor transcriptome and immune sequencing. Study-level results: Even smaller IR-seq throughput identified most shared clonotypes. Roughly four fifths of IR-seq clonotypes had one read, totaling roughly 3.5% of reads; RNA-seq: about 70% and 40%. Sorted CD138-negative bone marrow cells were not purified T cells. Dropping single-read clonotypes raised IR-seq and RNA-seq shared-clonotype correlation.

The library was built from around 400 ng RNA with molecular barcoded adaptors for alpha/delta and beta/gamma chains. A single record per CDR3 protein comes from TCRdb applying MiXCR to the reads. This sample has 30,000 to 45,000 distinct CDR3 sequences; approximately 13% occur once, and the top ten carry about 38%. With 2 bases removed from V and 5 bases from J, the gap between germline ends came to 12 bases. CDR1 LNHDA and CDR2 SQIVND come from the germline V gene (reference sequence). CDR3 length: 14 residues. This clonotype has ten or more counts. Its antigen is not identified. This receptor was identified in a donor at least 40 years old with multiple myeloma. The chain uses TRBV19 and TRBJ2-5; perhaps TRBD1 as D (6 bases). The sequenced material came from a population of CD138-negative cells sorted from bone marrow. The CDR3 reads CASSIRAGVETQYF. DNA for the CDR3: TGTGCCAGTAGTATAAGGGCAGGGGTGGAGACCCAGTACTTC.